This T cell receptor (beta chain) originates from a study of T cells after yellow fever vaccination. Findings and limits, study-wide: The CD4 compartment and the CD8 compartment contained a small share of clonotypes in common. Reappearing after the booster were most of the clones from primary vaccination (96% CD4, approximately 88% CD8).

This clonotype has a handful of counts. Antigen unknown. CDR1 is MNHEY, CDR2 SVGAGI, per germline. This CDR3 spans 11 amino acids. V lost 3 bases and J lost 6, with 6 bases in between. In TCRdb, the 5' RACE reads were re-called with MiXCR into one record per CDR3 protein. The sample records 250,000 to 400,000 distinct CDR3 sequences, roughly 3.9% being singletons. Source: PBMCs, taken 5 days after the yellow fever booster vaccination. The TCR originated in a man aged 18 to 29 who received the YFV17D yellow fever vaccine. This chain joins TRBV6-5 and TRBJ2-7; D remains unclear. The CDR3: CASSYGPEQYF. The CDR3 DNA is TGTGCCAGCAGTTATGGGCCCGAGCAGTACTTC.